Sequencing of this TCR beta chain was carried out in a study of T cell responses to AZD1222 COVID-19 vaccine. With respect to this clone: Its antigen is unknown.

This CDR3 is 15 amino acids long. CDR1 MNHEY and CDR2 SVGAGI come from the germline V gene. Trimming cost V 0 bases and J 4 bases, with 10 bases left between them. TCRdb's copy holds only in-frame clones and misses some; the assay was immunoSEQ multiplex PCR. The table lists 95,000 to 100,000 clones, more than 75% of them singletons. Overall study findings and caveats: A rise in Spike-specific TCR breadth and depth followed two AZD1222 doses. With dominance at 160-218 and 743-854, vaccine-associated CD4 TCRs spanned spike.

The chain recombines TRBV6-5 with TRBJ1-3; unclear D gene. This TCR was recovered from an adult in good health. This material consisted of peripheral blood, taken on day 0 of AZD1222 vaccination. Written as DNA, the CDR3 is TGTGCCAGCAGTTACTCTGGAGTAGGAGGAAACACCATATATTTT. It translates to CASSYSGVGGNTIYF.